The 19 T cell receptor beta chains presented below share a single source sample, sequenced in a study of blood T cell repertoires in COVID-19 (dated by TCRdb to 2020 to 2022). Libraries came from the immunoSEQ multiplex PCR assay. TCRdb retrieved this table from immuneACCESS and kept in-frame rearrangements only. Not all clones are present; in checked studies, unresolved V genes account for under half, and no reason is known for the remainder. This sample holds 290,000 or so clones; 90% were observed only once. Over 3.5% of the sample rests with the top ten. Sequencing was performed on PBMCs or T cells enriched from blood (not recorded which). Every receptor here comes from a woman younger than 30 with acute COVID-19.

V is TRBV15 and J is TRBJ2-7; 14 bases are a match to TRBD2. This CDR3 has 18 residues. J lost 6 bases, V lost 0 bases, and 10 bases had no gene match. Looked up from germline, CDR1 is LNHNV and CDR2 is YYDKDF (reference sequence). The CDR3 sequence is CATSRDSGTSGRTGEQYF. As DNA, the CDR3 is TGTGCCACCAGCAGAGATTCCGGGACTAGCGGGAGAACGGGCGAGCAGTACTTC.

The chain employs TRBV5-1 and TRBJ2-2, with TRBD1 matching 8 bases. The V gene end was trimmed by 2 bases and the J gene end by 1 base; junction bases not matched to a gene: 4. Germline loops: CDR1 SGHRS, CDR2 YFSETQ. The CDR3 covers 16 residues. The CDR3 here is CASSFAGTGNTGELFF. DNA of the CDR3: TGCGCCAGCAGCTTTGCCGGGACAGGGAACACCGGGGAGCTGTTTTTT. Together with reference TRBV5-1 and TRBJ2-2, the CDR3 gives the full variable domain: KAGVTQTPRYLIKTRGQQVTLSCSPISGHRSVSWYQQTPGQGLQFLFEYFSETQRNKGNFPGRFSGRQFSNSRSEMNVSTLELGDSALYLCASSFAGTGNTGELFFGEGSRLTVL.

The gene calls are TRBV24-1 and TRBJ2-1; 8 nucleotides line up with TRBD1. The V gene's germline CDR1 is KGHDR and CDR2 SFDVKD. The CDR3 runs 15 residues. The V segment lost 7 bases and the J segment 7 bases; nucleotides outside the gene matches: 11. The CDR3 sequence: CATSLDRGWGNEQFF. The CDR3 nucleotides read TGTGCCACCAGCCTTGACAGGGGCTGGGGTAATGAGCAGTTCTTC.

V gene TRBV5-1 combines with J gene TRBJ2-6; possible D gene TRBD2, 6 bases. There are 18 residues in the CDR3. CDR1 and CDR2 from the germline V gene are SGHRS and YFSETQ. V gave up 1 base and J gave up 0 bases, with 14 bases separating them. CDR3: CASSLNGAGSSGANVLTF. As DNA, the CDR3 is TGCGCCAGCAGCTTGAATGGCGCGGGGAGCTCTGGGGCCAACGTCCTGACTTTC.

The CDR3 reads CASSQGLPRNTEAFF. CDR3 nucleotides: TGTGCCAGCAGCCAAGGTCTCCCTCGGAACACTGAAGCTTTCTTT. The rearrangement joins TRBV3-1 (or the pseudogene TRBV3-2) to TRBJ1-1; D unclear. The CDR3 totals 15 residues. V was pared by 1 base and J by 1 base, with 10 bases between. From germline, CDR1 is LGHDT and CDR2 YNNKEL (reference sequence).

The rearrangement uses TRBV27 and TRBJ1-2, with TRBD1 matching 7 bases. From germline, CDR1 is MNHEY and CDR2 SMNVEV (reference sequence). The length of the CDR3 is 15 residues. The J segment lost 3 bases and the V segment lost 6 bases, leaving 10 bases of the junction unmatched. The CDR3 loop is CASRPLHDRDYGYTF. The DNA for the CDR3 is TGTGCCAGCAGACCCCTTCACGACAGGGACTATGGCTACACCTTC.

V usage is TRBV4-1 and J usage is TRBJ1-2; maybe TRBD1 (6 bases). Germline loops: CDR1 MGHRA, CDR2 YSYEKL. V lost 0 bases to trimming and J lost 3 bases, with 11 bases between them. CDR3 size: 15 residues. The CDR3 reads CASSQEPGEYYGYTF. The CDR3 coding sequence is TGCGCCAGCAGCCAAGAGCCAGGGGAATACTATGGCTACACCTTC.

The chain couples TRBV28 to TRBJ1-4; 9 bases agree with TRBD1. This CDR3 has 15 amino acids. Germline V lookup: CDR1 MDHEN, CDR2 SYDVKM. V lost 4 bases, J lost 8 bases, and 8 bases stayed unmatched. The CDR3 coding sequence is TGTGCCAGCAGTTCCTCACAGGGGGCAGGGGAAAAACTGTTTTTT. This codes for CASSSSQGAGEKLFF.

The gene calls are TRBV11-2 and TRBJ2-7, with D possibly being TRBD2 (7 bases). CDR1 is SGHAT, CDR2 FQNNGV, per germline. Deletions cut 1 base from V and 3 bases from J, with 13 bases between. This CDR3 spans 15 amino acids. The CDR3 DNA is TGTGCCAGCAGCTTAGGAGGGGGGGCCAGCTACGAGCAGTACTTC. This sequence encodes CASSLGGGASYEQYF.

V and J are TRBV5-1 and TRBJ2-2; 11 bases are shared with TRBD2. With V trimmed by 1 base and J by 8 bases, 4 bases remained unmatched. The V gene's germline CDR1 is SGHRS and CDR2 YFSETQ. CDR3 length equals 15 residues. CDR3 sequence reads: CASSLILAGAGELFF. For the CDR3, the DNA is TGCGCCAGCAGCTTGATACTAGCGGGGGCAGGGGAGCTGTTTTTT. Using reference TRBV5-1 and TRBJ2-2 for the parts outside the CDR3, the full variable domain is KAGVTQTPRYLIKTRGQQVTLSCSPISGHRSVSWYQQTPGQGLQFLFEYFSETQRNKGNFPGRFSGRQFSNSRSEMNVSTLELGDSALYLCASSLILAGAGELFFGEGSRLTVL.

V and J are TRBV18 and TRBJ1-2, with 7 bases fitting TRBD1. The CDR3 runs to 14 residues. Germline lookup yields CDR1 KGHSH and CDR2 LQKENI. The V gene end was trimmed by 1 base and the J gene end by 6 bases; junction bases not matched to a gene: 5. For the CDR3, the DNA is TGTGCCAGCTCACCACTGACAGGGACCCATGGCTACACCTTC. It yields the protein CASSPLTGTHGYTF.

A single count supports this clone. The chain recombines TRBV5-1 with TRBJ1-1; 9 positions match TRBD1. The CDR3 has 14 amino acids. Germline-derived CDR1 and CDR2 are SGHRS and YFSETQ. With 4 bases clipped from V and 2 bases from J, the junction kept 3 bases outside the gene matches. The CDR3 DNA sequence: TGCGCCAGCAGCCCGGGACAGGGTAACACTGAAGCTTTCTTT. Translated, it gives CASSPGQGNTEAFF.

This chain links TRBV19 with TRBJ2-1, with 7 bases that match TRBD1. J lost 5 bases, V lost 7 bases, and 8 bases had no gene match. This CDR3 has 14 residues. CDR1 is LNHDA, CDR2 SQIVND, per germline (reference sequence). CDR3 region: CASNAGTENNEQFF. CDR3 coding DNA: TGTGCCAGTAATGCCGGGACAGAGAACAATGAGCAGTTCTTC.

V and J are TRBV3-1 (or the pseudogene TRBV3-2) and TRBJ1-2; D is possibly TRBD1 (5 bases). This CDR3 is built from 15 residues. Trimming took off 4 bases at V and 4 bases at J, with 16 bases between the two ends. The germline V gene encodes CDR1 LGHDT and CDR2 YNNKEL (reference sequence). The CDR3 region is CASSPQGGVPYGYTF. The DNA for the CDR3 is TGTGCCAGCAGCCCCCAGGGTGGGGTCCCCTATGGCTACACCTTC.

CDR3 coding DNA: TGTGCCAGTAGTATCAACGTCCCGACAGGGGGAGAGACCCAGTACTTC. Amino acids: CASSINVPTGGETQYF. The rearrangement joins TRBV19 to TRBJ2-5; 9 bases line up with TRBD1. The J segment lost 4 bases and the V segment lost 3 bases, leaving 9 bases of the junction unmatched. CDR1 and CDR2 (germline): LNHDA, SQIVND (reference sequence). This CDR3 spans 16 amino acids.

This chain connects TRBV9 to TRBJ1-4; D is perhaps TRBD1 (5 bases). This CDR3 spans 13 amino acids. Germline V CDR1 and CDR2: SGDLS, YYNGEE. V was cut by 4 bases and J by 7 bases, with 11 bases left in between. The CDR3 reads CASSSGQGEKLFF. Written as DNA, the CDR3 is TGTGCCAGCAGCTCCGGGCAGGGTGAAAAACTGTTTTTT.

The rearrangement uses TRBV19 and TRBJ2-2, with D maybe TRBD1 (6 bases). Germline CDR1 reads LNHDA; CDR2 reads SQIVND (reference sequence). The V end lost 6 bases, the J end lost 2 bases, and 10 bases lay between the germline ends. The CDR3 is made up of 14 amino acids. For the CDR3, the DNA is TGTGCCAGTAGAGCAGGGGCTAACACCGGGGAGCTGTTTTTT. It translates to CASRAGANTGELFF.

The rearrangement joins TRBV28 to TRBJ1-2; D call uncertain. The V gene lost 7 bases and the J gene lost 0 bases, with 18 bases spanning the gap. The CDR3 has 16 residues. The germline V gene has CDR1 MDHEN and CDR2 SYDVKM. CDR3 DNA: TGTGCCAGCACCACAATCCGGGTCGCGACTAACTATGGCTACACCTTC. Protein sequence: CASTTIRVATNYGYTF.

The rearrangement uses TRBV11-2 and TRBJ1-5; D uncertain. Germline assignment: CDR1 SGHAT and CDR2 FQNNGV. The CDR3 has 14 amino acids. The germline V and J ends were trimmed by 3 bases and 3 bases, with 9 bases remaining between them. In DNA form, the CDR3 reads TGTGCCAGCAGCTTGGTTCCAGTCAATCAGCCCCAGCATTTT. The encoded protein is CASSLVPVNQPQHF. Drawing the rest from reference TRBV11-2 and TRBJ1-5, the complete variable domain is EAGVAQSPRYKIIEKRQSVAFWCNPISGHATLYWYQQILGQGPKLLIQFQNNGVVDDSQLPKDRFSAERLKGVDSTLKIQPAKLEDSAVYLCASSLVPVNQPQHFGDGTRLSIL.